This entry features one T cell receptor (beta chain) sequence. The antigen is unknown. Assay: immunoSEQ multiplex PCR; the TCRdb copy retains only in-frame clones and omits some. Among approximately 90,000 clones, about 90% were seen once, and the ten largest hold 1.5% to 2%. This specimen belongs to a study of OX40 agonist ivuxolimab in advanced cancers. Looking at the study overall: Patients with prior anti-PD-1, anti-PD-L1 or anti-CTLA-4 therapy were eligible; approximately 37% had some. Three patients responded partially, comprising one with hepatocellular carcinoma and two with cutaneous melanoma.

Trimming shortened V by 3 bases and J by 0 bases, and 12 bases separated the two germline ends. Germline-derived CDR1 and CDR2 are LGHNA and YSLEER. CDR3 length: 17 amino acids. Study-level results: At 0.1 to 3.0 mg/kg, clonal expansion of CD4+ and CD8+ blood T cells had occurred by week 6.

The chain joins TRBV4-3 to TRBJ1-6; weak D call: TRBD1 (6 bases). The TCR originated in an adult with an advanced solid tumor such as melanoma, head and neck, liver or kidney cancer. The sample was CD4+ or CD8+ T cells sorted from blood, taken in a trial of the OX40 agonist ivuxolimab. CDR3 sequence: CASSQDSIISYNSPLHF. For the CDR3, the DNA is TGCGCCAGCAGCCAGGACAGCATCATCTCCTATAATTCACCCCTCCACTTT.